These 29 T cell receptor beta chains originate from one sample sequenced in a study of blood T cells in healthy people across ages (dated by TCRdb to about 2015). Receptor amplification or capture employed 5' RACE. The instrument given in TCRdb is Illumina HiSeq 2500. The second PCR ran for about 7 to 11 cycles and used a J-beta primer mix along with a sample-barcoded 5' primer. Clones were called with MiXCR by TCRdb after fastp trimmed the public reads at Q25, and only in-frame beta chains were retained. Under each unique CDR3 protein, matching rows form one entry showing the most common genes and DNA. This sample is represented by over 700,000 distinct CDR3 sequences; 50% to 65% of them were singletons. Around 40% of the sample comes from the top ten. Specimen: blood. These receptors originate from a man at least 80 years old in good health.

A few counts support this clonotype. DNA for the CDR3: TGTGCCATCAGTGAAATGGGAGGCTACACCTTC. The encoded protein is CAISEMGGYTF. The chain uses TRBV10-3 and TRBJ1-2; D gene unclear. Germline V CDR1 and CDR2: ENHRY, SYGVKD. The ends were cut back, 3 bases at V and 8 bases at J, with 7 bases in the middle. The CDR3 covers 11 residues.

The chain uses TRBV3-1 and TRBJ1-1; a weak D match, TRBD1 (5 bases). The V gene lost 10 bases and the J gene lost 1 base, with 13 bases spanning the gap. The CDR3 has 13 amino acids. The germline CDR1 and CDR2 sequences are LGHDT and YNNKEL (reference sequence). CDR3: CATQGRSNTEAFF. As DNA, the CDR3 is TGTGCCACCCAGGGACGGTCGAACACTGAAGCTTTCTTT. The complete variable domain, with remaining parts taken from reference TRBV3-1 and TRBJ1-1, reads DTAVSQTPKYLVTQMGNDKSIKCEQNLGHDTMYWYKQDSKKFLKIMFSYNNKELIINETVPNRFSPKSPDKAHLNLHINSLELGDSAVYFCATQGRSNTEAFFGQGTRLTVV.

In DNA, the CDR3 is TGCAGTGCTAGAGATCGGGGGGGCACCTACAATGAGCAGTTCTTC. Protein: CSARDRGGTYNEQFF. The chain employs TRBV20-1 and TRBJ2-1, with 8 bases lining up with TRBD2. Germline V lookup: CDR1 DFQATT, CDR2 SNEGSKA (reference sequence). This CDR3 comprises 15 residues. The V and J ends lost 0 bases and 2 bases, in that order; junction bases with no gene match: 3.

The rearrangement uses TRBV29-1 and TRBJ1-4; 8 nucleotides align to TRBD1. V lost 6 bases, J lost 2 bases, and 5 bases stayed unmatched. There are 14 residues in the CDR3. Looked up from germline, CDR1 is SQVTM and CDR2 is ANQGSEA. CDR3 sequence: CSVRGQGTNEKLFF. The CDR3 nucleotides read TGCAGCGTCCGCGGACAGGGTACTAATGAAAAACTGTTTTTT.

This rearrangement joins TRBV29-1 to TRBJ2-5; TRBD1 aligns across 9 bases. TRBJ2-7 matches the DNA end more closely, so the J call is doubtful. The CDR3 spans 11 residues. Germline V gene data show CDR1 as SQVTM and CDR2 as ANQGSEA. CDR3 region: CSARQGGEQYF. The DNA of the CDR3 is TGCAGCGCCCGACAGGGGGGCGAGCAGTACTTC.

The chain joins TRBV5-4 to TRBJ1-4, with TRBD1 matching over 10 bases. This CDR3 has 15 amino acids. Looked up from germline, CDR1 is SGHNT and CDR2 is YYREEE (reference sequence). With 4 bases clipped from V and 7 bases from J, the junction kept 7 bases outside the gene matches. CDR3 region: CASSPAGQGLEKLFF. The CDR3 DNA is TGTGCCAGCAGCCCGGCGGGACAGGGGCTTGAAAAACTGTTTTTT.

The V and J genes are TRBV13 and TRBJ2-5; weak D call: TRBD2 (6 bases). The J call may be incorrect, as the DNA end agrees better with TRBJ2-7. Germline-derived CDR1 and CDR2 are PRHDT and FYEKMQ (reference sequence). The CDR3 sequence is 14 residues long. The CDR3 DNA is TGTGCCAGCAGACGGGGACTGGAAAACTACGAGCAGTACTTC. It translates to CASRRGLENYEQYF.

This clonotype was counted between two and nine times. This sequence joins TRBV27 and TRBJ2-1; 7 bases align to TRBD2. The CDR3 has 12 amino acids. V shed 8 bases and J 7 bases; nucleotides not matched to a gene: 5. Germline V CDR1 and CDR2: MNHEY, SMNVEV (reference sequence). CDR3 amino acids: CASLGRGNEQFF. The CDR3, as DNA: TGTGCCAGCCTGGGGAGGGGTAATGAGCAGTTCTTC.

This clonotype has just one count. The chain recombines TRBV3-1 with TRBJ1-1; D gene unclear. V was cut by 0 bases and J by 4 bases, with 15 bases left in between. Germline CDR1 LGHDT, CDR2 YNNKEL (reference sequence). The CDR3 is 16 amino acids. CDR3 sequence (DNA): TGTGCCAGCAGCCAAGATCAACCCAGATTATCCACTGAAGCTTTCTTT. This codes for CASSQDQPRLSTEAFF.

There are many counts of this clonotype. The rearrangement joins TRBV6-6 to TRBJ2-3, with a tentative D call TRBD2 (6 bases). Between the trimmed V and J ends, which lost 7 bases and 6 bases, there was a span of 8 bases. This CDR3 contains 11 residues. The germline V gene encodes CDR1 MNHNY and CDR2 SVGAGI (reference sequence). CDR3 sequence (DNA): TGTGCCAGCACAGGGAGGGATACGCAGTATTTT. It encodes CASTGRDTQYF.

This sequence joins TRBV6-2 or TRBV6-3 and TRBJ2-1; TRBD2 aligns across 7 bases. Trimming took 7 bases from V and 7 from J; bases not matched to a gene: 13. The CDR3 extends over 15 amino acids. The V gene's germline CDR1 is MNHEY and CDR2 SVGEGT. The DNA for the CDR3 is TGTGCCAGCACCCCGCGACTAGGGGAGGGAAATGAGCAGTTCTTC. Translated: CASTPRLGEGNEQFF.

This clonotype turned up a few times. The chain combines TRBV28 with TRBJ2-5, with TRBD1 as a possible D gene (6 bases). Germline lookup yields CDR1 MDHEN and CDR2 SYDVKM. With 5 bases removed from V and 1 base from J, the gap between germline ends came to 14 bases. This CDR3 has 15 residues. Written as DNA, the CDR3 is TGTGCCAGCAGTCACGGACAGAAACCCCAAGAGACCCAGTACTTC. Its protein product is CASSHGQKPQETQYF. The whole variable domain, filled in from reference TRBV28 and TRBJ2-5, reads DVKVTQSSRYLVKRTGEKVFLECVQDMDHENMFWYRQDPGLGLRLIYFSYDVKMKEKGDIPEGYSVSREKKERFSLILESASTNQTSMYLCASSHGQKPQETQYFGPGTRLLVL.

The rearrangement joins TRBV7-9 to TRBJ2-3; D unclear. The length of the CDR3 is 14 residues. Germline V gives CDR1 SEHNR, CDR2 FQNEAQ (reference sequence). Trimming shortened V by 3 bases and J by 5 bases, and 12 bases separated the two germline ends. In DNA form, the CDR3 reads TGTGCCAGCAGCTTTGAAGGGTCCCAAGATACGCAGTATTTT. It is translated as CASSFEGSQDTQYF.

A note on this clonotype: One junction end disagrees with the germline gene, perhaps due to a read error. The V call is TRBV6-5, the J call TRBJ2-7, with 10 bases aligning to TRBD1. The length of the CDR3 is 18 residues. The germline V gene encodes CDR1 MNHEY and CDR2 SVGAGI. DNA of the CDR3: TGTGCCTGCAGTTTAACCGGGACAGGGGTTTCCCTATTCTACGAGCAGTACTTC. This codes for CACSLTGTGVSLFYEQYF.

The chain joins TRBV28 to TRBJ2-2; 8 positions agree with TRBD1. The germline CDR1 and CDR2 sequences are MDHEN and SYDVKM. The CDR3 spans 19 residues. Trimming at V came to 5 bases and at J to 5 bases, leaving 19 bases not matched to a gene. CDR3 nucleotides: TGTGCCAGCAGTCCCCCCTTTGTTGGAACAGGGGGAATAACCGGGGAGCTGTTTTTT. Translation: CASSPPFVGTGGITGELFF.

This clonotype was picked up a small number of times. The chain links TRBV7-8 to TRBJ2-1, with D tentatively TRBD1 (5 bases). The ends were cut back, 2 bases at V and 0 bases at J, with 8 bases in the middle. Germline assignment: CDR1 SGHVS and CDR2 FQNEAQ. There are 15 residues in the CDR3. The CDR3 coding sequence is TGTGCCAGCAGCTTACAGGGAAACTCCTACAATGAGCAGTTCTTC. Translation: CASSLQGNSYNEQFF.

V gene TRBV12-3 or TRBV12-4 combines with J gene TRBJ2-7; 10 positions agree with TRBD1. The CDR3 runs to 14 residues. Trimming cost V 7 bases and J 6 bases; bases outside gene matches: 9. The CDR3 bases are TGTGCCAGCAATACCGGGACAGGGGCAATCGAGCAGTACTTC. The encoded protein is CASNTGTGAIEQYF.

The chain joins TRBV5-6 to TRBJ2-1, with TRBD2 as a possible D gene (6 bases). CDR1 is SGHDT and CDR2 is YYEEEE in the germline V gene. V dropped 3 bases and J dropped 10 bases, with 11 bases sitting between them. This CDR3 comprises 12 residues. The CDR3 reads CASSSPLAEQFF. The CDR3 region has the DNA TGTGCCAGCAGCTCGCCCCTAGCGGAGCAGTTCTTC.

This clonotype was observed a few times. The rearrangement uses TRBV6-2 or TRBV6-3 and TRBJ1-1; D gene uncertain. This CDR3 has 11 residues. Germline V gene data show CDR1 as MNHEY and CDR2 as SVGEGT. Trimming cost V 4 bases and J 4 bases, with 4 bases left between them. The CDR3 reads CASSFSTEAFF. The CDR3 nucleotides read TGTGCCAGCAGTTTCTCCACTGAAGCTTTCTTT.

This clonotype was recorded a few times. The chain couples TRBV2 to TRBJ1-6, with TRBD1 as a possible D gene (5 bases). Trimming removed 5 bases from V and 6 bases from J, with 8 bases in between. CDR1 and CDR2 from the germline V gene are SNHLY and FYNNEI. The CDR3 consists of 13 residues. The CDR3 region has the DNA TGTGCCAGCAGTTTCGACAGTAATTCACCCCTCCACTTT. Translating gives CASSFDSNSPLHF.

The J gene is TRBJ1-1, the V gene TRBV20-1; 8 bases are a match to TRBD1. CDR1 is DFQATT and CDR2 is SNEGSKA in the germline V gene (reference sequence). This CDR3 spans 16 amino acids. V gave up 1 base and J gave up 13 bases; unmatched junction bases: 20. This CDR3 reads CSARGRGQEASGLGFF. The CDR3 bases are TGCAGTGCTAGAGGTCGGGGACAGGAAGCTTCAGGTTTAGGTTTCTTT.

The V and J genes are TRBV9 and TRBJ1-5; D is possibly TRBD1 (6 bases). With 3 bases removed from V and 0 bases from J, the gap between germline ends came to 22 bases. The germline V gene has CDR1 SGDLS and CDR2 YYNGEE. CDR3 length equals 19 residues. CDR3 DNA: TGTGCCAGCAGCGGGAGGGGGGCGGATTTAGGCTCTAGCAATCAGCCCCAGCATTTT. This sequence encodes CASSGRGADLGSSNQPQHF.

This clonotype has just a few counts. This chain links TRBV6-1 with TRBJ1-2; 9 nucleotides agree with TRBD1. The CDR3 loop spans 13 amino acids. Losses at the gene ends were 8 bases for V and 8 bases for J; bases not matched to a gene: 9. Germline V gene sequence: CDR1 MNHNS, CDR2 SASEGT. Written as DNA, the CDR3 is TGTGCCAGCGGTGTATTGGGACAGGGCGGCTACACCTTC. Protein: CASGVLGQGGYTF.

This clonotype was recorded a few times. The CDR3 DNA sequence: TGCAGCGTTGAACCTCCGACAGGGCCGCAGTTCTTC. It codes for CSVEPPTGPQFF. This sequence joins TRBV29-1 and TRBJ2-1; 7 nucleotides line up with TRBD1. V lost 2 bases and J lost 12; bases outside the gene matches: 7. CDR3 length equals 12 residues. Germline assignment: CDR1 SQVTM and CDR2 ANQGSEA.

V gene TRBV5-6 combines with J gene TRBJ2-3, with unresolved D. This CDR3 is built from 11 residues. The V end was cut by 0 bases, the J end by 9 bases, with 5 bases between. Germline values: CDR1 SGHDT, CDR2 YYEEEE. The CDR3, as DNA: TGTGCCAGCAGCTTGGGTAGGACGCAGTATTTT. Translating gives CASSLGRTQYF.

The V call is TRBV7-9, the J call TRBJ2-7; D ambiguous. The germline V and J ends were trimmed by 1 base and 7 bases, with 11 bases remaining between them. The CDR3 totals 13 residues. The germline V gene has CDR1 SEHNR and CDR2 FQNEAQ (reference sequence). CDR3 DNA sequence: TGTGCCAGCAGCTTAGAGGGCCTCAGGGAGCAGTACTTC. Translated: CASSLEGLREQYF.

Many counts were recorded for this clonotype. V and J are TRBV29-1 and TRBJ2-5; D possibly corresponds to TRBD1 (5 bases). The germline gives CDR1 SQVTM, CDR2 ANQGSEA. The length of the CDR3 is 12 residues. The V and J ends lost 6 bases and 1 base respectively, with 9 bases between them. The CDR3, as DNA: TGCAGCGTGGCGGACACCCAAGAGACCCAGTACTTC. Protein: CSVADTQETQYF.

This clonotype was seen a handful of times. This chain links TRBV6-5 with TRBJ2-1; maybe TRBD2 (5 bases). The CDR3 is made up of 13 amino acids. In germline, CDR1 is MNHEY, CDR2 SVGAGI. The V and J ends lost 5 bases and 7 bases respectively, with 12 bases between them. As DNA, the CDR3 is TGTGCCAGCAGTCGGGGAGACCGGAATGAGCAGTTCTTC. This encodes CASSRGDRNEQFF.

The chain recombines TRBV5-1 with TRBJ2-7; D is unclear. The germline gives CDR1 SGHRS, CDR2 YFSETQ. V was cut by 4 bases and J by 6 bases, with 14 bases left in between. This CDR3 is built from 13 residues. Here the CDR3 DNA reads TGCGCCAGCAGCCCAAACAGCCGGTCCGAGCAGTACTTC. Translation: CASSPNSRSEQYF.